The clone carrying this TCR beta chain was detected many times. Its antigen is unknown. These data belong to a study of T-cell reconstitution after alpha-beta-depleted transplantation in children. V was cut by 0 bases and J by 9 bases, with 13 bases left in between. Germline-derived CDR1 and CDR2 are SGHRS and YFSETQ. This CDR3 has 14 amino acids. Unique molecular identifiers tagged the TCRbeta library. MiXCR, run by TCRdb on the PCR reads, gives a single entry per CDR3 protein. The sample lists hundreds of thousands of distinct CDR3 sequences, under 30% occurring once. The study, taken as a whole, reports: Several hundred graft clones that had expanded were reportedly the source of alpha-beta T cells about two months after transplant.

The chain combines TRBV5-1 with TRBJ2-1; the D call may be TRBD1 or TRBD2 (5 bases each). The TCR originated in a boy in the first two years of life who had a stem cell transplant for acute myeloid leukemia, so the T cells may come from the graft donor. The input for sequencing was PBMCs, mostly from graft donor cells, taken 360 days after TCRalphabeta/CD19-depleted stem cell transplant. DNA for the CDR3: TGCGCCAGCAGCTTGGGGGGCAGCGGCACTGAGCAGTTCTTC. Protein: CASSLGGSGTEQFF.